This TCR beta chain is drawn from a study of shared clonotypes between healthy human individuals. Study-wide background: Each donor contributed plates that comprised three CD4 naive, three CD4 memory, two CD8 naive and one CD8 memory.

On this clone: Its antigen remains unknown. Other DNA sequences in this specimen translate into the identical CDR3.

Study findings and constraints: Few donors restricted represented genetic and exposure-history diversity.

In germline, CDR1 is MDHEN, CDR2 SYDVKM. V was trimmed by 4 bases and J by 1 base, leaving 8 bases between them. The CDR3 sequence is 14 residues long. Clones were sequenced by immunoSEQ multiplex PCR, and TCRdb holds only the in-frame ones, with some missing. This table has around 2,000,000 clones, 85% to 95% appearing once. Sequencing input: naive CD4+ T cells sorted from blood. The subset denotes: CD45RA+ positively selected. V gene TRBV28 combines with J gene TRBJ1-5; D ambiguous. This TCR derives from a man in his late teens or twenties in good health. In DNA form, the CDR3 reads TGTGCCAGCAGTTCAAGCCCCAGCAATCAGCCCCAGCATTTT. It yields the protein CASSSSPSNQPQHF.